Listed below are T cell receptor beta chains from one sample, sequenced in a study of shared clonotypes between healthy human individuals. Clones were read by immunoSEQ multiplex PCR, and TCRdb kept only the in-frame ones, dropping some. The sample consists of about 800,000 clones, 96% of them appearing once. The specimen sequenced was naive CD8+ T cells sorted from blood. All receptors come from a man younger than 45 in good health. CDR3s include the opening cysteine and the closing phenylalanine or tryptophan. Fields, in order: J gene, V gene, D gene, clone size, CDR3 DNA, CDR3 protein. The D gene is left open where the match is weak. Clone size is shown for a subset of rows, as once, few, many or a class of expanded clone.

>TRBJ2-7|TRBV7-9|TRBD2|-
TGTGCCAGCAGCTCGACTAGCGGGAGACTCTACGAGCAGTACTTC
CASSSTSGRLYEQYF
>TRBJ1-4|TRBV7-9|-|-
TGTGCCAGCAGCTTAGGGACATCTAATGAAAAACTGTTTTTT
CASSLGTSNEKLFF
>TRBJ1-1|TRBV5-1|TRBD1|once
TGCGCCAGCAGCTTAGACGGGACAGGTTTTATGAACACTGAAGCTTTCTTT
CASSLDGTGFMNTEAFF
>TRBJ2-1|TRBV28|-|-
TGTGCCAGCAGACTAGGCGGCAATGAGCAGTTCTTC
CASRLGGNEQFF
>TRBJ2-1|TRBV28|-|-
TGTGCCAGCAGTGACGGACTGGGCCATCCCCAGTTCTTC
CASSDGLGHPQFF
>TRBJ2-3|TRBV7-2|TRBD2|once
TGTGCCAGCAGCTTGAAGGGGGGACTAGCAGCTAGCACAGATACGCAGTATTTT
CASSLKGGLAASTDTQYF
>TRBJ1-1|TRBV4-1|TRBD1|-
TGCGCCAGCAGCCAAGAGGACAGGGAGGAAGCTTTCTTT
CASSQEDREEAFF
>TRBJ2-1|TRBV6-1|-|once
TGTGCCAGCAGTCCTGACAATGAGCAGTTCTTC
CASSPDNEQFF
>TRBJ2-1|TRBV28|-|-
TGTGCCAGCAGTTTGGTGGGGGAGAACAATGAGCAGTTCTTC
CASSLVGENNEQFF
>TRBJ2-5|TRBV5-6|TRBD1|-
TGTGCCAGCAGCCCAACCGACAGGGGGCTGGAGACCCAGTACTTC
CASSPTDRGLETQYF
>TRBJ2-3|TRBV14|-|-
TGTGCCAGCAGCCAAGATGGAGGGTTCGGCACAGATACGCAGTATTTT
CASSQDGGFGTDTQYF
>TRBJ1-3|TRBV7-9|-|-
TGTGCCAGCAGCTCCGTCCCGGCGGGAAACACCATATATTTT
CASSSVPAGNTIYF
>TRBJ2-1|TRBV10-2|-|-
TGCGCCAGCAGTGAGTCAAGGCAGTACAATGAGCAGTTCTTC
CASSESRQYNEQFF
>TRBJ2-7|TRBV7-6|TRBD2|-
TGTGCCAGCAGCTTATCCCCGCGCGGGAGGGGAACCTACGAGCAGTACTTC
CASSLSPRGRGTYEQYF
>TRBJ1-1|TRBV13|-|-
TGTGCCAGCACCGAGGGTGGGGCGTGGACTGAAGCTTTCTTT
CASTEGGAWTEAFF
>TRBJ2-1|TRBV10-3|-|-
TGTGCCATCAGTGATATGGGAATAGAGCAGTTCTTC
CAISDMGIEQFF
>TRBJ2-7|TRBV5-5|TRBD1|-
TGTGCCAGCAGCTTGTCCCCAGAAAGACAGGGGCCTCCCTACGAGCAGTACTTC
CASSLSPERQGPPYEQYF
>TRBJ1-1|TRBV27|-|-
TGTGCCAGCAACCTAAATGAAAAGACTGAAGCTTTCTTT
CASNLNEKTEAFF
>TRBJ2-6|TRBV4-2|TRBD2|-
TGTGCCAGCAGCCAAACCCTAGCGGGCGGTAACTCTGGGGCCAACGTCCTGACTTTC
CASSQTLAGGNSGANVLTF
>TRBJ2-7|TRBV5-1|TRBD1|-
TGCGCCAGCAGCCCGACAGGGGGCCCCTACGAGCAGTACTTC
CASSPTGGPYEQYF
>TRBJ2-7|TRBV19|TRBD2|-
TGTGCCAGTAGTGCCTATAGCGGGTCTACCTACGAGCAGTACTTC
CASSAYSGSTYEQYF
>TRBJ2-7|TRBV6-1|-|once
TGTGCCAGCAGTGAATCGAGGGCCCACGAGCAGTACTTC
CASSESRAHEQYF
>TRBJ1-1|TRBV10-2|-|-
TGCGCCAGCAGTGGGGACTCAATATACACTGAAGCTTTCTTT
CASSGDSIYTEAFF
>TRBJ2-1|TRBV6-5|-|-
TGTGCCAGCAGTTTCGCGTACAGGACAGATCAGTTCTTC
CASSFAYRTDQFF
>TRBJ2-7|TRBV7-9|TRBD2|-
TGTGCCAGCAGCTTAGGCGGGGGACGACCCTCCTACGAGCAGTACTTC
CASSLGGGRPSYEQYF
>TRBJ2-2|TRBV27|TRBD2|-
TGTGCCAGCAGTCAACTAGCGGGAATGGCCGGGGAGCTGTTTTTT
CASSQLAGMAGELFF
>TRBJ2-7|TRBV7-6|TRBD2|once
TGTGCCAGCAGCGGGGGGACTAGCGGGAGCTACGAGCAGTACTTC
CASSGGTSGSYEQYF
>TRBJ2-7|TRBV29-1|-|-
TGCAGCGTCACGCGGGACGGCTACGAGCAGTACTTC
CSVTRDGYEQYF
>TRBJ2-7|TRBV4-1|TRBD1|-
TGCGCCAGCAGCCAAGGACAGGGGGGAGGGGAGCAGTACTTC
CASSQGQGGGEQYF